This note documents a single T cell receptor beta chain sequence. This record belongs to a study of technical replicates of blood from a handful of donors. Trimming removed 3 bases from V and 6 bases from J; junction bases left unmatched: 9. The CDR3 is 15 residues long. Germline assignment: CDR1 ENHRY and CDR2 SYGVKD. Here immunoSEQ multiplex PCR was the method, and the copy in TCRdb shows in-frame clones only, minus some. The sample yields tens of thousands of clones, more than 85% seen once. The chain recombines TRBV10-3 with TRBJ2-7; 9 bases are shared with TRBD1. The receptor's source is a human donor in good health. Some clones in this sample may be carry-over from other donors' samples. The sequenced material came from PBMCs. CDR3 loop: CAISDPPGQGSEQYF. CDR3 nucleotides: TGTGCCATCAGTGACCCTCCGGGACAGGGAAGCGAGCAGTACTTC.